This TCR beta chain was documented in a study of cytomegalovirus exposure and HLA in healthy donors. Broader study findings: Later on, a genetic analysis was performed. It linked a missense variant in DCLRE1C with V- and J-gene trimming of TCR beta. Among TCR beta chains of equal frequency, HLA-associated ones were more clonally expanded in a later analysis. The investigators catalogued 180 or so TCR beta chains as cytomegalovirus-associated. The authors later found most CMV-associated TCR beta chains appeared HLA-restricted.

With respect to this clone: What it recognizes is unknown.

The PCR had 60 Vbeta and 13 Jbeta primers. TCRdb's table, derived via immunoSEQ multiplex PCR, lists solely in-frame clones and lacks some. The sample consists of about 300,000 clones, 86% of them appearing once. V was pared by 4 bases and J by 5 bases, with 10 bases of the junction left unmatched. The length of the CDR3 is 15 residues. Germline V CDR1 and CDR2: SGHDT, YYEEEE. The chain joins TRBV5-6 to TRBJ2-7; TRBD2 aligns across 9 bases. The sample was PBMCs. The clonotype was recovered from a man between 40 and 49 years old in good health and CMV-seropositive. In DNA form, the CDR3 reads TGTGCCAGCAGCCCGTTAGCGGGAGCCCCCCACGAGCAGTACTTC. Its protein is CASSPLAGAPHEQYF.